The rows below give T cell receptor beta chains drawn from one sample of a study of shared clonotypes between healthy human individuals. Sequenced by immunoSEQ multiplex PCR; TCRdb stores in-frame clones only, minus some. The repertoire holds over a million clones, with roughly 95% as singletons. Sample: naive CD4+ T cells sorted from blood. These receptors were obtained from a man aged 30 to 39 in good health. CDR3s include the opening cysteine and the closing phenylalanine or tryptophan. D genes are given only for firm matches. Only some rows state a clone size, as once, few, many or a class for expanded clones.

v_call,d_call,j_call,clone_size,cdr3_nt,cdr3_aa
TRBV6-5,-,TRBJ1-4,-,TGTGCCAGCAGTTTGGCGGGTGAAGGAAAACTGTTTTTT,CASSLAGEGKLFF
TRBV18,TRBD2,TRBJ2-5,-,TGTGCCAGCTCAACGGGGGGAGAGACCCAGTACTTC,CASSTGGETQYF
TRBV19,TRBD1,TRBJ2-2,-,TGTGCCAGTGAAAGCCCAGGGGGTCGGACCGGGGAGCTGTTTTTT,CASESPGGRTGELFF
TRBV7-7,-,TRBJ2-1,-,TGTGCCAGCAGCTTCGGGACGGCCAATGAGCAGTTCTTC,CASSFGTANEQFF
TRBV9,-,TRBJ2-5,once,TGTGCCAGCAGCTTTTCCACACTGCTAGGCCAAGAGACCCAGTACTTC,CASSFSTLLGQETQYF
TRBV2,-,TRBJ2-5,-,TGTGCCAGCAGTCAGAGGGACTCCTACACGGAGGCCCAGTACTTC,CASSQRDSYTEAQYF
TRBV18,-,TRBJ1-2,-,TGTGCCAGCTCAAAGTTCTTACAGGACCCTAACTATGGCTACACCTTC,CASSKFLQDPNYGYTF
TRBV5-1,TRBD1,TRBJ2-7,-,TGCGCCAGCAGCTTGTTCGGGACAGGGATTTCCTACGAGCAGTACTTC,CASSLFGTGISYEQYF
TRBV18,-,TRBJ1-3,-,TGTGCCAGCTCACCACCTGGACTTATGGGAAACACCATATATTTT,CASSPPGLMGNTIYF
TRBV10-3,-,TRBJ2-2,-,TGTGCCATCAGTGAAGGCGGGGGCACAAGTACCAACACCGGGGAGCTGTTTTTT,CAISEGGGTSTNTGELFF
TRBV5-6,TRBD1,TRBJ1-1,-,TGTGCCAGCAGCTTGGGTAGGGACAGAGAAGCTTTCTTT,CASSLGRDREAFF
TRBV5-6,-,TRBJ2-5,-,TGTGCCAGCAGCGGGCAATGGCGGGAGACCCAGTACTTC,CASSGQWRETQYF
TRBV5-5,TRBD2,TRBJ2-3,-,TGTGCCAGCAGGAGGGTAGCGGGAGATACAGATACGCAGTATTTT,CASRRVAGDTDTQYF
TRBV7-9,-,TRBJ2-7,-,TGTGCCAGCAGCTTAAGCGCCTACGAGCAGTACTTC,CASSLSAYEQYF
TRBV28,-,TRBJ2-3,-,TGTGCCAGCAGTTCTGAGATAGATACGCAGTATTTT,CASSSEIDTQYF
TRBV28,TRBD1,TRBJ1-2,-,TGTGCCAGCAGCTCGGACAGGGCAAATGGCTACACCTTC,CASSSDRANGYTF
TRBV11-1,TRBD1,TRBJ1-2,-,TGTGCCAGCAGCCCTCAGACAGGGTGGAGTGGCTACACCTTC,CASSPQTGWSGYTF
TRBV5-1,TRBD2,TRBJ2-7,-,TGCGCCAGCAGCTTGGAGCCGGGGGGATCCTACGAGCAGTACTTC,CASSLEPGGSYEQYF
TRBV27,-,TRBJ2-7,-,TGTGCCAGCAAAAGAAAGGACAGCGGTACCTACGAGCAGTACTTC,CASKRKDSGTYEQYF
TRBV6-5,-,TRBJ1-2,-,TGTGCCAGCAGTTCAGGGCCAGCTAACTATGGCTACACCTTC,CASSSGPANYGYTF
TRBV27,-,TRBJ1-5,-,TGTGCCAGCAGTTCGACACTGGTCCTCCATCAGCCCCAGCATTTT,CASSSTLVLHQPQHF
TRBV19,-,TRBJ2-1,-,TGTGCCAGTAAGGAGGGACAGTACAATGAGCAGTTCTTC,CASKEGQYNEQFF
TRBV15,TRBD1,TRBJ2-5,-,TGTGCCACCAGCAGAGATATTGGACAGGGGGAGGGGGAGACCCAGTACTTC,CATSRDIGQGEGETQYF
TRBV2,-,TRBJ2-7,-,TGTGCCAGCAGTCCGGCCTACGAGCAGTACTTC,CASSPAYEQYF
TRBV28,TRBD1,TRBJ1-1,-,TGTGCCAGCAGATATCTACAGGGGGCGAGGGACACTGAAGCTTTCTTT,CASRYLQGARDTEAFF
TRBV28,-,TRBJ1-5,-,TGTGCCAGCACAGATTATAGCAATCAGCCCCAGCATTTT,CASTDYSNQPQHF
TRBV4-1,TRBD1,TRBJ2-7,-,TGCGCCAGCAGCCAAGTCTATGGACAGGACCTAAGCTCCTACGAGCAGTACTTC,CASSQVYGQDLSSYEQYF
TRBV5-1,-,TRBJ1-1,-,TGCGCCAGCAGCTTGGAGGCAGGGTATGAAGGTGCTGAAGCTTTCTTT,CASSLEAGYEGAEAFF
TRBV11-1,-,TRBJ2-5,-,TGTGCCAGCAGCTTACCCCGGGACGGACAAGAGACCCAGTACTTC,CASSLPRDGQETQYF
TRBV5-1,-,TRBJ1-1,-,TGCGCCAGCAGCCCCGCCGGGACCCACGGGAACACTGAAGCTTTCTTT,CASSPAGTHGNTEAFF
TRBV5-4,-,TRBJ2-3,once,TGTGCCAGCAGCTCCACAGGCTTCGGCACAGATACGCAGTATTTT,CASSSTGFGTDTQYF
TRBV5-4,TRBD1,TRBJ1-1,once,TGTGCCAGCAGACAGGGGGCGCCGAGCACTGAAGCTTTCTTT,CASRQGAPSTEAFF
TRBV18,-,TRBJ2-7,once,TGTGCCAGCTCACCACCCGCTAGCGTACCCTACGAGCAGTACTTC,CASSPPASVPYEQYF
TRBV11-2,-,TRBJ2-7,-,TGTGCCAGCAGCTTAGCTGGGTACCCCTACGAGCAGTACTTC,CASSLAGYPYEQYF
TRBV5-1,TRBD1,TRBJ1-4,-,TGCGCCAGCAGCAGGTCTCCCAGGACAGGTTCAACTAATGAAAAACTGTTTTTT,CASSRSPRTGSTNEKLFF
TRBV28,TRBD2,TRBJ2-3,-,TGTGCCAGCAGTTTTCTGGGGAGGGCAACAGATACGCAGTATTTT,CASSFLGRATDTQYF
TRBV5-8,-,TRBJ2-1,-,TGTGCCAGCAGCTCCGGCAATGAGCAGTTCTTC,CASSSGNEQFF
TRBV5-4,TRBD2,TRBJ2-7,-,TGTGCCAGCAGCCCTAAGCGGGAGGGCCTATACGAGCAGTACTTC,CASSPKREGLYEQYF
TRBV28,-,TRBJ2-7,-,TGTGCCAGCAGGCCGCCACACTGGGACGAGCAGTACTTC,CASRPPHWDEQYF
TRBV6-4,TRBD2,TRBJ2-3,-,TGTGCCAGCAAACCTTTAGCGGGACCTAGCACAGATACGCAGTATTTT,CASKPLAGPSTDTQYF
TRBV18,-,TRBJ1-1,-,TGTGCCAGCTCACCACCGAAGGGGCGGGGGACTGAAGCTTTCTTT,CASSPPKGRGTEAFF
TRBV9,-,TRBJ2-1,-,TGTGCCAGCAGCGCCCTTAATGGGCGTTACAATGAGCAGTTCTTC,CASSALNGRYNEQFF
TRBV27,-,TRBJ2-6,-,TGTGCCAGCAGTTTAGGGGCAGAGAACGTCCTGACTTTC,CASSLGAENVLTF
TRBV12-5,-,TRBJ2-5,-,TGTGCTAGTGGTTCGACTTACCAAGAGACCCAGTACTTC,CASGSTYQETQYF
TRBV18,TRBD1,TRBJ1-1,-,TGTGCCAGCTCACCAGGGACAGTCCACACTGAAGCTTTCTTT,CASSPGTVHTEAFF
TRBV5-1,-,TRBJ2-1,-,TGCGCCAGCAGCATGTTGGGGGGCGCCTACAATGAGCAGTTCTTC,CASSMLGGAYNEQFF
TRBV19,-,TRBJ2-7,-,TGTGCCAGTAGTATGGGGCTCTTGTCCTACGAGCAGTACTTC,CASSMGLLSYEQYF
TRBV27,TRBD1,TRBJ2-1,-,TGTGCCAGCAGTTTATCCCCAGGGGGTTCCCCCAATGAGCAGTTCTTC,CASSLSPGGSPNEQFF
TRBV27,-,TRBJ2-3,-,TGTGCCAGCAGTTTAGAGGCGGGGATCAATACGCAGTATTTT,CASSLEAGINTQYF
TRBV11-2,-,TRBJ2-7,-,TGTGCCAGCAGCTTATTCGGCAGTTCCCACGAGCAGTACTTC,CASSLFGSSHEQYF